By share of the sample, the clone carrying this T cell receptor beta chain is medium-sized (0.01 to 0.1%). Using its own MiXCR run on the PCR reads, TCRdb lists one record per CDR3 protein. The sample consists of about 4,100 distinct CDR3 sequences, 30% to 35% of them appearing once. The sample belongs to a study of immune characterization of retroperitoneal liposarcoma. V was pared by 6 bases and J by 0 bases, with 12 bases between. This CDR3 region has 15 residues. The sample taken for sequencing was blood. The sequence derives from a female donor with retroperitoneal liposarcoma. This chain joins TRBV12-3 or TRBV12-4 and TRBJ2-4; unclear D gene. This chain's CDR3 is CASSRPVGAKNIQYF. CDR3 nucleotide sequence: TGTGCCAGCAGCCGACCCGTGGGAGCCAAAAACATTCAGTACTTC.